This is a list of T cell receptor beta chains from one sample in a study of shared clonotypes between healthy human individuals. The table came from immunoSEQ multiplex PCR; TCRdb's copy has only in-frame clones and leaves some out. The sample lists around 1,900,000 clones, 93% occurring once. The sample was naive CD8+ T cells from PBMCs. Source of these receptors: a man aged 18 to 29 in good health. Some clones in this sample may be carry-over from other donors' samples. Each CDR3 is given with its conserved first and last residue. The D gene is left open where the match is weak. The size field is filled for only some rows; it gives once, few, many or a size class.

size,V,J,D,CDR3,DNA
.,TRBV27,TRBJ2-1,.,CASSLSPGSYNEQFF,TGTGCCAGCAGTTTATCCCCGGGCTCCTACAATGAGCAGTTCTTC
.,TRBV19,TRBJ1-2,.,CASIGGARYGYTF,TGTGCCAGTATTGGGGGGGCCCGCTATGGCTACACCTTC
.,TRBV7-9,TRBJ2-2,.,CASSLLLAATDTGELFF,TGTGCCAGCAGCTTGCTGTTAGCAGCGACTGACACCGGGGAGCTGTTTTTT
.,TRBV14,TRBJ1-2,TRBD1,CASSRRTGVLYGYTF,TGTGCCAGCAGCCGTAGGACAGGGGTCCTCTATGGCTACACCTTC
.,TRBV23-1,TRBJ2-7,.,CASSQRGPEQYF,TGCGCCAGCAGTCAACGGGGACCCGAGCAGTACTTC
.,TRBV7-3,TRBJ2-2,.,CASRGLGDGELFF,TGTGCCAGCAGGGGGCTAGGTGACGGGGAGCTGTTTTTT
.,TRBV28,TRBJ2-7,TRBD1,CASSSKTGSEQYF,TGTGCCAGCAGTTCGAAGACAGGGAGCGAGCAGTACTTC
.,TRBV27,TRBJ2-1,.,CASSLLQGQGQFF,TGTGCCAGCAGTTTACTCCAGGGGCAAGGGCAGTTCTTC
.,TRBV9,TRBJ2-5,.,CASSVGAGPGTQYF,TGTGCCAGCAGCGTAGGGGCAGGGCCAGGGACCCAGTACTTC
once,TRBV6-1,TRBJ2-1,TRBD2,CASSDARLAGGWNEQFF,TGTGCCAGCAGTGACGCCCGACTAGCGGGAGGGTGGAATGAGCAGTTCTTC
.,TRBV9,TRBJ2-7,.,CASSVGIAYEQYF,TGTGCCAGCAGCGTAGGGATCGCCTACGAGCAGTACTTC
.,TRBV6-5,TRBJ2-7,.,CASSYSTGSRSYEQYF,TGTGCCAGCAGTTACTCTACCGGGTCCCGCTCCTACGAGCAGTACTTC
.,TRBV6-4,TRBJ1-1,.,CASSSGPTNTEAFF,TGTGCCAGCAGCTCAGGACCGACGAACACTGAAGCTTTCTTT
.,TRBV4-3,TRBJ1-2,TRBD1,CASSQSRTGGGYGYTF,TGCGCCAGCAGCCAATCCCGGACAGGGGGCGGCTATGGCTACACCTTC
.,TRBV15,TRBJ2-5,TRBD1,CATSNRGRGETQYF,TGTGCCACCAGTAACAGGGGGCGCGGGGAGACCCAGTACTTC
.,TRBV7-2,TRBJ1-3,.,CASSSPGLFGNTIYF,TGTGCCAGCAGCTCTCCTGGGCTTTTTGGAAACACCATATATTTT
.,TRBV5-5,TRBJ2-1,TRBD2,CASSFRPAGGPNEQFF,TGTGCCAGCAGCTTTCGTCCCGCGGGAGGGCCAAATGAGCAGTTCTTC
.,TRBV27,TRBJ2-7,.,CASSLRRTYEQYF,TGTGCCAGCAGTTTGCGCAGAACCTACGAGCAGTACTTC
.,TRBV7-9,TRBJ2-7,TRBD1,CASSWGQGAFSEQYF,TGTGCCAGCAGCTGGGGACAGGGGGCGTTTTCCGAGCAGTACTTC
.,TRBV6-5,TRBJ1-1,.,CASRTWDTEAFF,TGTGCCAGTAGGACGTGGGACACTGAAGCTTTCTTT
.,TRBV27,TRBJ2-7,TRBD2,CASSSRDSGSSYEQYF,TGTGCCAGCAGTTCACGTGATAGCGGGAGCTCCTACGAGCAGTACTTC
.,TRBV4-1,TRBJ2-1,TRBD2,CASSQDWAASGKPYNEQFF,TGCGCCAGCAGCCAAGATTGGGCTGCTAGCGGTAAACCCTACAATGAGCAGTTCTTC
.,TRBV28,TRBJ1-5,.,CASSWQTSNQPQHF,TGTGCCAGCAGTTGGCAGACTAGCAATCAGCCCCAGCATTTT
.,TRBV7-9,TRBJ2-7,.,CASSLGNRGGNEQYF,TGTGCCAGCAGCTTAGGGAACAGGGGAGGAAACGAGCAGTACTTC